The TCR beta chain described here comes from a study of early T cells in non-severe SARS-CoV-2 infection. Unique molecular identifiers were affixed to single, distinct cDNA molecules. TCRdb re-called the 5' RACE reads through MiXCR, storing one row per CDR3 protein. The data hold 55,000 to 70,000 distinct CDR3 sequences, with roughly 10% observed a single time. The junction had 6 bases not matched to a gene; V was cut back by 2 bases and J by 6 bases. The CDR3 covers 14 residues. Per germline, CDR1 SGHRS and CDR2 YFSETQ. This sequence originates from an adult who was a healthcare worker with PCR-confirmed SARS-CoV-2 infection or an uninfected control (not recorded which). The chain is built from TRBV5-1 and TRBJ2-3; TRBD2 aligns across 7 bases. Sample: whole blood. The CDR3, as DNA: TGCGCCAGCAGCTTAGGACTAGTGGGCGATACGCAGTATTTT. This translates into CASSLGLVGDTQYF.